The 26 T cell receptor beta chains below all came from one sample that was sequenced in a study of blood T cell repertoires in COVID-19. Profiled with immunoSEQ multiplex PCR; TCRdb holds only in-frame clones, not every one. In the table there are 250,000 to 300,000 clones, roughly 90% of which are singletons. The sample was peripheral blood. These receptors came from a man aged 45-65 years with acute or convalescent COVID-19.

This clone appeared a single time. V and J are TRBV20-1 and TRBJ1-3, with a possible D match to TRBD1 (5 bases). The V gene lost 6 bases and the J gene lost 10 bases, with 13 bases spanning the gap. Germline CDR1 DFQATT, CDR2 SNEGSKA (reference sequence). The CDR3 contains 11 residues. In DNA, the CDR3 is TGCAGTGCGCGGGGGTCAGGGACCATATATTTT. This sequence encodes CSARGSGTIYF.

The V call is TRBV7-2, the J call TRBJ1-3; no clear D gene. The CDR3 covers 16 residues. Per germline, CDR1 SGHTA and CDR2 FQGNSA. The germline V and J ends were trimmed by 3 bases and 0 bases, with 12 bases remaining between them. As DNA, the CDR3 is TGTGCCAGCAGCTTGGGAGGCTCTTACTCTGGAAACACCATATATTTT. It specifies CASSLGGSYSGNTIYF.

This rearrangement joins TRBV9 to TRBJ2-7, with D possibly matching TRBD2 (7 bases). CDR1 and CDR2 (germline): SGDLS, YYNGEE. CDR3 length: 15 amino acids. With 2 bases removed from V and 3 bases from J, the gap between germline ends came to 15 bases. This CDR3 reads CASSVRGASYYEQYF. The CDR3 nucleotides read TGTGCCAGCAGCGTCCGGGGGGCGTCTTACTACGAGCAGTACTTC.

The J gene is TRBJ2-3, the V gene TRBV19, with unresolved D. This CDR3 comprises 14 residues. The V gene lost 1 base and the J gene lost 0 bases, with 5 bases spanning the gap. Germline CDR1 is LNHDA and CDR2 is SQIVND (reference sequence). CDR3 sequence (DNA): TGTGCCAGTAGTATAGGACTGAGCACAGATACGCAGTATTTT. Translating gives CASSIGLSTDTQYF.

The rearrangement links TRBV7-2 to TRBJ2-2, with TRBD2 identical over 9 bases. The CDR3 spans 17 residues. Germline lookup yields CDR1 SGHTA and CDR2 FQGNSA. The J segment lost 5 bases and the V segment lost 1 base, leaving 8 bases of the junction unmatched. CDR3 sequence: CASSLVGGRVRTGELFF. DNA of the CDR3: TGTGCCAGCAGCTTAGTAGGCGGGAGGGTGAGAACCGGGGAGCTGTTTTTT.

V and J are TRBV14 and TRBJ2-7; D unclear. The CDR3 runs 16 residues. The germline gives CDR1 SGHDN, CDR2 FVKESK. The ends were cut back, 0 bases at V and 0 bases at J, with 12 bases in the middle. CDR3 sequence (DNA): TGTGCCAGCAGCCAAGAGGGTCCCAGGTTCTCCTACGAGCAGTACTTC. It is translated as CASSQEGPRFSYEQYF.

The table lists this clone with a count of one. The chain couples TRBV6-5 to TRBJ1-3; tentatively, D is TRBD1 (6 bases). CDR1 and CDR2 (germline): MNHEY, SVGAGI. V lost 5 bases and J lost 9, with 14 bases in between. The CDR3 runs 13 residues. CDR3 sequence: CASSREGVGTIYF. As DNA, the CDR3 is TGTGCCAGCAGTCGAGAGGGGGTTGGCACCATATATTTT.

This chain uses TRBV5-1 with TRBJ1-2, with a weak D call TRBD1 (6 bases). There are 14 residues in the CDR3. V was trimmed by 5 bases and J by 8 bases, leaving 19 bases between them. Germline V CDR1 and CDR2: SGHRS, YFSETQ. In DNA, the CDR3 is TGCGCCAGCAGTTCCAACTCGGGGGGCGCCGGCTACACCTTC. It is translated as CASSSNSGGAGYTF. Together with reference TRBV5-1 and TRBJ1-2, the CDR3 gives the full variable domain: KAGVTQTPRYLIKTRGQQVTLSCSPISGHRSVSWYQQTPGQGLQFLFEYFSETQRNKGNFPGRFSGRQFSNSRSEMNVSTLELGDSALYLCASSSNSGGAGYTFGSGTRLTVV.

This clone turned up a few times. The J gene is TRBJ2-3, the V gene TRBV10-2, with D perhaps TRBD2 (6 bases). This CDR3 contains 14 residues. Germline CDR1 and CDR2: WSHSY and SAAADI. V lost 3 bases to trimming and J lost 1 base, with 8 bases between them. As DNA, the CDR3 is TGCGCCAGCAGTGATGGCGGGGGCACAGATACGCAGTATTTT. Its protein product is CASSDGGGTDTQYF.

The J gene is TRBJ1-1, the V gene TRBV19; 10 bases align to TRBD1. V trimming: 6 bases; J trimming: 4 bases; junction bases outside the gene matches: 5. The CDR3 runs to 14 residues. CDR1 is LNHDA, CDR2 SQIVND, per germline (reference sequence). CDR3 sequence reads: CASRGQGRGTEAFF. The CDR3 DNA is TGTGCCAGTAGGGGACAGGGGAGGGGCACTGAAGCTTTCTTT.

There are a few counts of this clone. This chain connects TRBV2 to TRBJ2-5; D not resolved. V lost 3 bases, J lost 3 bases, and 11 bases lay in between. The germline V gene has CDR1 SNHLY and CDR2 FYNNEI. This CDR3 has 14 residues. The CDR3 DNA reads TGTGCCAGCAGTGATAGGCTAGGTAAAGAGACCCAGTACTTC. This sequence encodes CASSDRLGKETQYF.

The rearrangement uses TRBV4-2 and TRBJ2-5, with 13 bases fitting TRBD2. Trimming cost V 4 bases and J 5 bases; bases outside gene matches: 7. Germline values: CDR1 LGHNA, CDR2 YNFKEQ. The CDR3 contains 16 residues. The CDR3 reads CASSPGLAGVVETQYF. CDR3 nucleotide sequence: TGTGCCAGCAGCCCAGGACTAGCGGGGGTTGTTGAGACCCAGTACTTC.

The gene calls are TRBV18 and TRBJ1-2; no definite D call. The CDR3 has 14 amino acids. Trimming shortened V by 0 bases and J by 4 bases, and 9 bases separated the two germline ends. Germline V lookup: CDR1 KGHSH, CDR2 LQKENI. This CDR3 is CASSPPAVSYGYTF. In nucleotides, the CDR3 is TGTGCCAGCTCACCACCGGCAGTTTCCTATGGCTACACCTTC.

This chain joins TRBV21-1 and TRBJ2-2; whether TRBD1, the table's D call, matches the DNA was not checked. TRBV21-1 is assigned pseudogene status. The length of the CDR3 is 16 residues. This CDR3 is CASSKNDIPLPGELFF. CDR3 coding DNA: TGTGCCAGCAGCAAAAACGACATCCCCCTACCCGGGGAGCTGTTTTTT.

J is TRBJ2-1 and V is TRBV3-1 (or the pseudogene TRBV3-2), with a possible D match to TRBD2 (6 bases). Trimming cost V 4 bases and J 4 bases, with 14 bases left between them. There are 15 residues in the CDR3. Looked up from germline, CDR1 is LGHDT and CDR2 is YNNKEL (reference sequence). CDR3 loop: CASSPPEGSYNEQFF. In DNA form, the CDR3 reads TGTGCCAGCAGCCCCCCGGAGGGGTCTTACAATGAGCAGTTCTTC.

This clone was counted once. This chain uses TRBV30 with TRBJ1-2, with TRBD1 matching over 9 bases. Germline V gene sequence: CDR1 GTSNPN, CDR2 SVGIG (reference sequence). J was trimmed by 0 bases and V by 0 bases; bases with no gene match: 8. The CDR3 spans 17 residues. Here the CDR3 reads CAWSVPRTGATNYGYTF. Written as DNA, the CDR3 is TGTGCCTGGAGTGTACCTCGGACAGGGGCCACTAACTATGGCTACACCTTC. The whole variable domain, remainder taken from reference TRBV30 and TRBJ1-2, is SQTIHQWPATLVQPVGSPLSLECTVEGTSNPNLYWYRQAAGRGLQLLFYSVGIGQISSEVPQNLSASRPQDRQFILSSKKLLLSDSGFYLCAWSVPRTGATNYGYTFGSGTRLTVV.

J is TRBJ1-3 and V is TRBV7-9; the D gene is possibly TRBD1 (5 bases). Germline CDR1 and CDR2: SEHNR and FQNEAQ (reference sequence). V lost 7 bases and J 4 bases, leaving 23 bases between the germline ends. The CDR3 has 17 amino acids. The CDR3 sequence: CASKHTWRGTRGNTIYF. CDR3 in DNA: TGTGCCAGCAAGCACACCTGGCGGGGCACTAGGGGAAACACCATATATTTT.

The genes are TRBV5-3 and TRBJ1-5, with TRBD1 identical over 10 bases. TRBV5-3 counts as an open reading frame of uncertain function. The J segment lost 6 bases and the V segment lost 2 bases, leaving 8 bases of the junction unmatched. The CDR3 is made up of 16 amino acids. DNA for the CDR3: TGTGCCAGAAGCTTTACCGGGACAGGGGTTGGTCAGCCCCAGCATTTT. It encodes CARSFTGTGVGQPQHF.

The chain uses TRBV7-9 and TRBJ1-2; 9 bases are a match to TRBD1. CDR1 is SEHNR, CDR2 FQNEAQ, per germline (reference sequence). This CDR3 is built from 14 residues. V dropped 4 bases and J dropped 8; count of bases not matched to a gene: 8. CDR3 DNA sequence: TGTGCCAGCAGCTCTACCGGGACAGGGAGGGGCTACACCTTC. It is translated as CASSSTGTGRGYTF.

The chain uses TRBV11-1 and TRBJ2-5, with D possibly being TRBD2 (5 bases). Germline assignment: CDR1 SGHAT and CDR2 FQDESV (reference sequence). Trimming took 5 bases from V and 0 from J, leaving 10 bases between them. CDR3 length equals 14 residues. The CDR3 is CASSRGSNQETQYF. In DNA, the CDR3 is TGTGCCAGCAGCCGCGGGTCCAACCAAGAGACCCAGTACTTC.

The CDR3 region is CASSPDPSGDKLFF. The CDR3 DNA follows: TGCGCCAGCAGCCCGGACCCATCCGGGGATAAGCTGTTTTTT. This chain connects TRBV5-1 to TRBJ2-2; perhaps TRBD2 as D (5 bases). Between the trimmed V and J ends, which lost 4 bases and 12 bases, there was a span of 19 bases. The CDR3 runs 14 residues. Germline V gene sequence: CDR1 SGHRS, CDR2 YFSETQ.

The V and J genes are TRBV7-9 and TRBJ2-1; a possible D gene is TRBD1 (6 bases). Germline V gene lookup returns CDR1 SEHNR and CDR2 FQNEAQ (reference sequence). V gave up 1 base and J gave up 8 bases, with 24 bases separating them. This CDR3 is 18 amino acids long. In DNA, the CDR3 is TGTGCCAGCAGCTTAGACGGGGCAGGGGTTCGGGGAATCGATGAGCAGTTCTTC. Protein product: CASSLDGAGVRGIDEQFF.

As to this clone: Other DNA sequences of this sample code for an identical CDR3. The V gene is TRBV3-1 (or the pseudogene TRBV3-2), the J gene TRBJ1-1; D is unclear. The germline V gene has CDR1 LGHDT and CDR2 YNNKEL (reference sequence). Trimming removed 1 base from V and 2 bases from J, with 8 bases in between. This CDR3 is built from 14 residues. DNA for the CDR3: TGTGCCAGCAGCCAAGCGGCGGCCAACACTGAAGCTTTCTTT. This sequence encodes CASSQAAANTEAFF.

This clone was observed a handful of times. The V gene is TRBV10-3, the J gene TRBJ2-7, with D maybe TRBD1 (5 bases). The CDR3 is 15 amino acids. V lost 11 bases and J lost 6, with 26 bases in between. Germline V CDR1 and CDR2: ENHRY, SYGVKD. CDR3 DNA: TGTGCCGCGGCACATCAGTCAACAGGTGGGTTCGAGCAGTACTTC. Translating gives CAAAHQSTGGFEQYF.

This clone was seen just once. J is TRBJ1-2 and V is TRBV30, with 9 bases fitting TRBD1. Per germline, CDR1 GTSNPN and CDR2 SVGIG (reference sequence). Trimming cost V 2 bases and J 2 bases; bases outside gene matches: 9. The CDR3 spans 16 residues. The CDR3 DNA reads TGTGCCTGGAGTCGATCAGGACAGGGGAGGAACTATGGCTACACCTTC. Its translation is CAWSRSGQGRNYGYTF.

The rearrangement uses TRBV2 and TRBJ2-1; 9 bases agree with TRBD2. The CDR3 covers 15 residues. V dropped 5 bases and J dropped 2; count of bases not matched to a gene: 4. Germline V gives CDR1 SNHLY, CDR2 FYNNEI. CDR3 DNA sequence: TGTGCCAGCAGTTCGGGACTAGCTACCTACAATGAGCAGTTCTTC. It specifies CASSSGLATYNEQFF. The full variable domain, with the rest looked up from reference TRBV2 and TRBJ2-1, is EPEVTQTPSHQVTQMGQEVILRCVPISNHLYFYWYRQILGQKVEFLVSFYNNEISEKSEIFDDQFSVERPDGSNFTLKIRSTKLEDSAMYFCASSSGLATYNEQFFGPGTRLTVL.